This paragraph reports one TCR beta chain. Its antigen is currently unknown. Sorting of CD4+ and CD8+ T cells was performed on PBMCs. Extracted from the samples, RNA was reverse transcribed into cDNA to serve as the sequencing template. TCRdb keeps only in-frame clones here, not all; method: immunoSEQ multiplex PCR. This sample carries 140,000 to 150,000 clones, around 47% of them seen once, and the ten largest clones take around 6.8%. This specimen belongs to a study of CD8+ T cells in alopecia areata. In the study overall: Treated individuals took tofacitinib by mouth, 5 to 10 mg twice daily.

The length of the CDR3 is 15 residues. V gave up 5 bases and J gave up 4 bases, with 16 bases separating them. The germline gives CDR1 SGHVS, CDR2 FQNEAQ. Findings and caveats of the study: Against the mouse data, patients shared TCRs less clearly, possibly for HLA reasons. Lesional scalp, especially alopecia totalis/universalis, showed higher clonality than normal scalp.

The sequenced sample consisted of CD4+ T cells sorted from blood. V gene TRBV7-8 combines with J gene TRBJ2-3; D is possibly TRBD1 (6 bases). The TCR comes from a human donor with alopecia areata. The CDR3 loop reads CASSTRQAGPDTQYF. CDR3 coding DNA: TGTGCCAGCAGCACCAGACAGGCGGGTCCAGATACGCAGTATTTT.